This T cell receptor beta chain was retrieved from a study of shared clonotypes between healthy human individuals. In the study overall: Every donor yielded three CD4 naive, three CD4 memory, two CD8 naive and one CD8 memory plate.

Terminally differentiated effector memory CD45RA+ cells were excluded by CCR7 positive selection of CD45RO-negative cells. Study observations and caveats: Generation probability values for non-shared clonotypes were lower than those for clonotypes shared by all four donors.

With respect to this clone: The antigen remains unidentified.

Repertoires were generated with immunoSEQ multiplex PCR, while TCRdb's copy carries only in-frame clones and drops some. This table holds approximately 720,000 clones, 90% to 95% found once. Unmatched junction bases numbered 13, after V lost 3 bases and J lost 5 bases. CDR1 is KGHSH and CDR2 is LQKENI in the germline V gene. The CDR3 totals 16 residues. V is TRBV18 and J is TRBJ2-7; 7 nucleotides match TRBD1. The TCR was taken from a man aged 25-45 years in good health. Source material: naive CD8+ T cells sorted from blood. CDR3 loop: CASSPEVQGDWNEQYF. CDR3 in DNA: TGTGCCAGCTCACCCGAGGTGCAGGGGGATTGGAACGAGCAGTACTTC.